This TCR beta chain was found in a study of blood T cell repertoires in COVID-19. About the study: Acute and convalescent COVID-19 samples came from the United States, Italy and Spain. The analysed material was cDNA or gDNA that came from T cells, B-cell-depleted T cells, or PBMCs.

Study processing details: Reference gene primer amplification yielded estimated nucleated cell counts. Repertoires were generated with immunoSEQ multiplex PCR, while TCRdb's copy carries only in-frame clones and drops some. The D gene and trimming were derived from the DNA, and the V and J assignments and clone size from that table. There are over 150,000 clones in the sample; over 70% occur only once, and approximately 18% lies in the top ten. The CDR3 extends over 14 amino acids. The ends lost 6 bases at V and 6 bases at J; junction bases unmatched: 9. CDR1 and CDR2 (germline): SQVTM, ANQGSEA. Material: peripheral blood. V is TRBV29-1 and J is TRBJ2-3; 10 bases match TRBD1. This clonotype originated in a woman aged 70-85 years who had recovered from COVID-19. The CDR3 is CSVRPGTGADTQYF. In nucleotides, the CDR3 is TGCAGCGTCCGCCCGGGGACAGGGGCCGATACGCAGTATTTT.